The rows below give T cell receptor beta chains drawn from one sample of a study of cytomegalovirus exposure and HLA in healthy donors. Repertoires were generated with immunoSEQ multiplex PCR, while TCRdb's copy carries only in-frame clones and drops some. The sample gives nearly 65,000 clones, around 73% of which show up once; 5.4% is in the top ten. Sequences were obtained from PBMCs. The receptors come from a man aged 45 to 65 in good health and CMV-seronegative. The CDR3 runs from the conserved cysteine through the conserved F or W. Fields, in order: D gene, J gene, V gene, clone size, CDR3 DNA, CDR3 protein. D genes are given only for firm matches. Rows may omit the clone size; those that give it use once, few, many or a size class.

d_gene: TRBD1; j_gene: TRBJ2-5; v_gene: TRBV9; abundance: NA; CDR3nt: TGTGCCAGCAGCGTCTCCCTCACAGGGGTAGAGACCCAGTACTTC; CDR3aa: CASSVSLTGVETQYF
d_gene: NA; j_gene: TRBJ2-7; v_gene: TRBV7-9; abundance: NA; CDR3nt: TGTGCCAGCAGCCTCCCTTTGGGGAGTTCCTACGAGCAGTACTTC; CDR3aa: CASSLPLGSSYEQYF
d_gene: NA; j_gene: TRBJ2-2; v_gene: TRBV9; abundance: few; CDR3nt: TGTGCCAGCACCCCAGGGAAGGCCGGGGAGCTGTTTTTT; CDR3aa: CASTPGKAGELFF
d_gene: TRBD1; j_gene: TRBJ2-1; v_gene: TRBV7-9; abundance: NA; CDR3nt: TGTGCCAGCAGCGGCCCAGACCGGGACAGGGGGAACAATGAGCAGTTCTTC; CDR3aa: CASSGPDRDRGNNEQFF
d_gene: NA; j_gene: TRBJ2-6; v_gene: TRBV6-1; abundance: few; CDR3nt: TGTGCCAGCAGTGAAGTCCCGGGGGCCAACGTCCTGACTTTC; CDR3aa: CASSEVPGANVLTF
d_gene: NA; j_gene: TRBJ1-5; v_gene: TRBV6-1; abundance: few; CDR3nt: TGTGCCAGCAGTGAAGTTGGGGCGGGCAATCAGCCCCAGCATTTT; CDR3aa: CASSEVGAGNQPQHF
d_gene: TRBD1; j_gene: TRBJ1-2; v_gene: TRBV5-1; abundance: NA; CDR3nt: TGCGCCAGCAGCAAGGACAGGAACGGCTACACCTTC; CDR3aa: CASSKDRNGYTF
d_gene: NA; j_gene: TRBJ1-1; v_gene: TRBV5-1; abundance: NA; CDR3nt: TGCGCCAGCAGGGAGGGAGTGGCTGAAGCTTTCTTT; CDR3aa: CASREGVAEAFF
d_gene: NA; j_gene: TRBJ2-3; v_gene: TRBV2; abundance: NA; CDR3nt: TGTGCCAGCAGTGAAATTGGAGTAACAGATACGCAGTATTTT; CDR3aa: CASSEIGVTDTQYF
d_gene: NA; j_gene: TRBJ1-2; v_gene: TRBV9; abundance: NA; CDR3nt: TGTGCCAGCAGCCCTCGCCTCGGGGGATATGGCTACACCTTC; CDR3aa: CASSPRLGGYGYTF
d_gene: TRBD1; j_gene: TRBJ2-7; v_gene: TRBV7-9; abundance: NA; CDR3nt: TGTGCCAGCAGCCCCCGCGGACAGGGTTTCTACGAGCAGTACTTC; CDR3aa: CASSPRGQGFYEQYF
d_gene: NA; j_gene: TRBJ1-2; v_gene: TRBV27; abundance: NA; CDR3nt: TGTGCCAGCAGTCCACGGACAAACTATGGCTACACCTTC; CDR3aa: CASSPRTNYGYTF
d_gene: NA; j_gene: TRBJ1-1; v_gene: TRBV7-9; abundance: NA; CDR3nt: TGTGCCAGTACGATGGGAGCTAGCACTGAAGCTTTCTTT; CDR3aa: CASTMGASTEAFF
d_gene: NA; j_gene: TRBJ1-3; v_gene: TRBV5-6; abundance: NA; CDR3nt: TGTGCCAGCAGCTTGGGAGGGGGCTCTGGAAACACCATATATTTT; CDR3aa: CASSLGGGSGNTIYF
d_gene: NA; j_gene: TRBJ1-2; v_gene: TRBV14; abundance: few; CDR3nt: TGTGCCAGCAGCCAAGTCCCGGAGGGTAACGGCTACACCTTC; CDR3aa: CASSQVPEGNGYTF
d_gene: TRBD2; j_gene: TRBJ2-3; v_gene: TRBV7-3; abundance: NA; CDR3nt: TGTGCCAGCAGCCAAAGCGGGGGGAGGGATACGCAGTATTTT; CDR3aa: CASSQSGGRDTQYF
d_gene: NA; j_gene: TRBJ1-6; v_gene: TRBV9; abundance: NA; CDR3nt: TGTGCCAGCAGCGCTAGACCGGGAATCTCTTCACCCCTCCACTTT; CDR3aa: CASSARPGISSPLHF
d_gene: TRBD1; j_gene: TRBJ2-1; v_gene: TRBV27; abundance: NA; CDR3nt: TGTGCCAGCAGTCCCGGGACAGGGGGCTACAATGAGCAGTTCTTC; CDR3aa: CASSPGTGGYNEQFF
d_gene: TRBD1; j_gene: TRBJ1-1; v_gene: TRBV13; abundance: NA; CDR3nt: TGTGCCAGCAGGACAGGGGGCTTGAACACTGAAGCTTTCTTT; CDR3aa: CASRTGGLNTEAFF
d_gene: NA; j_gene: TRBJ1-5; v_gene: TRBV7-3; abundance: few; CDR3nt: TGTGCCAGCAGCCCAAGCCCAGGCGGGATGGGTCAGCCCCAGCATTTT; CDR3aa: CASSPSPGGMGQPQHF
d_gene: TRBD1; j_gene: TRBJ2-7; v_gene: TRBV7-2; abundance: NA; CDR3nt: TGTGCCAGCAGCCAGGGACAGGGGTCCTGCGAGCAGTACTTC; CDR3aa: CASSQGQGSCEQYF
d_gene: TRBD2; j_gene: TRBJ2-4; v_gene: TRBV7-9; abundance: NA; CDR3nt: TGTTCCAGCACCTCGGGGGGTGGCAAAAACATTCAGTACTTC; CDR3aa: CSSTSGGGKNIQYF
d_gene: NA; j_gene: TRBJ1-4; v_gene: TRBV5-6; abundance: NA; CDR3nt: TGTGCCAGCAGCCCCGGCGGGGGGCTTAGTGAAAAACTGTTTTTT; CDR3aa: CASSPGGGLSEKLFF
d_gene: NA; j_gene: TRBJ1-1; v_gene: TRBV19; abundance: NA; CDR3nt: TGTGCCAGTACGAGGGAGGGTACGTCAGGCCTCGCTGAAGCTTTCTTT; CDR3aa: CASTREGTSGLAEAFF
d_gene: TRBD1; j_gene: TRBJ1-2; v_gene: TRBV6-6; abundance: NA; CDR3nt: TGTGCCAGCAGTCCCGACAGGGTGGGGTATGGCTACACCTTC; CDR3aa: CASSPDRVGYGYTF
d_gene: TRBD1; j_gene: TRBJ2-7; v_gene: TRBV27; abundance: few; CDR3nt: TGTGCCAGCACGTTACGACAGGGGTTCTACGAGCAGTACTTC; CDR3aa: CASTLRQGFYEQYF
d_gene: TRBD2; j_gene: TRBJ2-1; v_gene: TRBV27; abundance: NA; CDR3nt: TGTGCCAGCAGTCCCGGACTAGCGGGGGGATACAATGAGCAGTTCTTC; CDR3aa: CASSPGLAGGYNEQFF
d_gene: TRBD2; j_gene: TRBJ2-7; v_gene: TRBV27; abundance: once; CDR3nt: TGTGCCTCGACTAGCGGGGGGAAGTACGAGCAGTACTTC; CDR3aa: CASTSGGKYEQYF